This T cell receptor (beta chain) was profiled in a study of control samples from healthy donors and cancer patients. Germline CDR1 and CDR2: SGHVS and FQNEAQ. The J segment lost 10 bases and the V segment lost 2 bases, leaving 11 bases of the junction unmatched. The CDR3 is made up of 17 amino acids. Libraries were prepared by immunoSEQ multiplex PCR; TCRdb keeps only in-frame clonotypes and omits some of them. The table has some 150,000 clones, over 90% seen once. The gene calls are TRBV7-8 and TRBJ2-3; 14 positions agree with TRBD2. The TCR was taken from a woman in her twenties or thirties in good health. The sequencing sample was made of blood. The CDR3 here is CASSLKLGLAGEVAQYF. The DNA for the CDR3 is TGTGCCAGCAGCTTAAAGCTGGGACTAGCGGGAGAAGTAGCGCAGTATTTT.